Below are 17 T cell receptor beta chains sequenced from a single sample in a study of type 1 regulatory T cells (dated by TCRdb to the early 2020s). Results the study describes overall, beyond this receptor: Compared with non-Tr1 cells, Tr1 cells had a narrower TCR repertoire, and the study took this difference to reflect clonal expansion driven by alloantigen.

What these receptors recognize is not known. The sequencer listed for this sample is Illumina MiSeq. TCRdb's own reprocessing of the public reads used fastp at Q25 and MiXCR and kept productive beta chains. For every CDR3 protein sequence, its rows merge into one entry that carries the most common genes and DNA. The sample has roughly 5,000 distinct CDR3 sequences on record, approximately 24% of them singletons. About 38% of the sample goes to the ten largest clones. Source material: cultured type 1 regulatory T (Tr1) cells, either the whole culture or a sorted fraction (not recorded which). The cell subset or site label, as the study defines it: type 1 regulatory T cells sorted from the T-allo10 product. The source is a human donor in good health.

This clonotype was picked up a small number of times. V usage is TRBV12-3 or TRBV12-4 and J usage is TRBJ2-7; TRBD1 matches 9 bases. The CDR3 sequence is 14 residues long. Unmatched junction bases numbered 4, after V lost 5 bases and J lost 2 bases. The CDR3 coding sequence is TGTGCCAGCAGTAACAGGGGGCAAACCTACGAGCAGTACTTC. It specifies CASSNRGQTYEQYF.

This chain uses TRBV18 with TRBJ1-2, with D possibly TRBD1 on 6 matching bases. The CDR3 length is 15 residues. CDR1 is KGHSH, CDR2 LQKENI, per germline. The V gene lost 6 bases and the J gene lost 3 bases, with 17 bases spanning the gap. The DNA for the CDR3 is TGTGCCAGCTCTCTTAACCAAGGGGGGGACTATGGCTACACCTTC. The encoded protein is CASSLNQGGDYGYTF.

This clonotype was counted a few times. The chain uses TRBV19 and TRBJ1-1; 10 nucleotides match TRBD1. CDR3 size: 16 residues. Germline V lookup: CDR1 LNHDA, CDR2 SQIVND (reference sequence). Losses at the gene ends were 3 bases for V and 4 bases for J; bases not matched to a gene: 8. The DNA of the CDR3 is TGTGCCAGTAGTATTAGGGGACAGGGGAGGCCCACTGAAGCTTTCTTT. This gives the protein CASSIRGQGRPTEAFF.

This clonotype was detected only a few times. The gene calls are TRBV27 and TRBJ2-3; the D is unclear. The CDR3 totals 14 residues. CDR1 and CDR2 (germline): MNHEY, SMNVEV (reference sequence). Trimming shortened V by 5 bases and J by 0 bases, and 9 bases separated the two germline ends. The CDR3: CASSPTTSTDTQYF. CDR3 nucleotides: TGTGCCAGCAGTCCGACAACTAGCACAGATACGCAGTATTTT.

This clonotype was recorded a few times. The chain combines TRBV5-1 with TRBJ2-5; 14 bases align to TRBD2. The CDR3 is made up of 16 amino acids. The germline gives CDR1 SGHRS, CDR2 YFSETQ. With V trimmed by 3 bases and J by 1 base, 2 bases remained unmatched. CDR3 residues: CASSYGLAGGQETQYF. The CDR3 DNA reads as TGCGCCAGCAGCTACGGACTAGCGGGGGGCCAAGAGACCCAGTACTTC.

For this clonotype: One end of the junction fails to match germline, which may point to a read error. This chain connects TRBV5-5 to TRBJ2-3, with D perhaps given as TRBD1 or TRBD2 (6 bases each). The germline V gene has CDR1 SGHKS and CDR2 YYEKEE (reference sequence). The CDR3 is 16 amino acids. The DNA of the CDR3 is TGTGCCAGCAGCTTTCTTACCGGGGGCAACACAGATACGCAGAATTTT. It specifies CASSFLTGGNTDTQNF. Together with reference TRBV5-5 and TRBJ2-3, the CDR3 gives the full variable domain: DAGVTQSPTHLIKTRGQQVTLRCSPISGHKSVSWYQQVLGQGPQFIFQYYEKEERGRGNFPDRFSARQFPNYSSELNVNALLLGDSALYLCASSFLTGGNTDTQNFGPGTRLTVL.

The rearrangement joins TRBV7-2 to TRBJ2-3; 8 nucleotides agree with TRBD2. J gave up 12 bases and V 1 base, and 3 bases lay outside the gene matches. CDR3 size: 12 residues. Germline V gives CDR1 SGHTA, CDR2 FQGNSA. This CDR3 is CASSLVGLAQYF. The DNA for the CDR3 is TGTGCCAGCAGCTTAGTCGGACTAGCACAGTATTTT.

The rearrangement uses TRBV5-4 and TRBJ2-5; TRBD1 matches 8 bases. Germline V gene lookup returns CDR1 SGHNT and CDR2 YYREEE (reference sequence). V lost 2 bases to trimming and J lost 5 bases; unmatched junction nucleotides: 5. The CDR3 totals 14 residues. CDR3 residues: CASSFSDRAETQYF. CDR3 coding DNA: TGTGCCAGCAGCTTTTCGGACAGGGCTGAGACCCAGTACTTC.

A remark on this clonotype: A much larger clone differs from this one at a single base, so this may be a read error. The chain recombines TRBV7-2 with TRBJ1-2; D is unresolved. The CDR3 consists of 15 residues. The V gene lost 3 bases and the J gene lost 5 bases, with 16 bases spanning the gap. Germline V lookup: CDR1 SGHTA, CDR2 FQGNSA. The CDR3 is CASSFTPLVGYGYTF. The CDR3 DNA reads TGTGCCAGCAGCTTTACCCCCCTTGTGGGTTATGGCTACACCTTC.

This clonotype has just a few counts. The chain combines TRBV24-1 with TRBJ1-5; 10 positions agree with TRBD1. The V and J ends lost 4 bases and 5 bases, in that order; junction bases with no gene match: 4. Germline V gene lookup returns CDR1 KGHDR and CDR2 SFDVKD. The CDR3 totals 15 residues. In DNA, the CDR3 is TGTGCCACCAGTGACCCCGGGACAGGGGATCAGCCCCAGCATTTT. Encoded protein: CATSDPGTGDQPQHF.

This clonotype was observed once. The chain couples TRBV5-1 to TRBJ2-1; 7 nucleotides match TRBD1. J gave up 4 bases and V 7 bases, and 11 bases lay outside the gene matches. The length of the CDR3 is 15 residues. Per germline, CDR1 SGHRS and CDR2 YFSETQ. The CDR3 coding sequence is TGCGCCAGCCATAAGAGGCAGGGGGATTACAATGAGCAGTTCTTC. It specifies CASHKRQGDYNEQFF. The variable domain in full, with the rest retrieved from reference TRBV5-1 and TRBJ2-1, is KAGVTQTPRYLIKTRGQQVTLSCSPISGHRSVSWYQQTPGQGLQFLFEYFSETQRNKGNFPGRFSGRQFSNSRSEMNVSTLELGDSALYLCASHKRQGDYNEQFFGPGTRLTVL.

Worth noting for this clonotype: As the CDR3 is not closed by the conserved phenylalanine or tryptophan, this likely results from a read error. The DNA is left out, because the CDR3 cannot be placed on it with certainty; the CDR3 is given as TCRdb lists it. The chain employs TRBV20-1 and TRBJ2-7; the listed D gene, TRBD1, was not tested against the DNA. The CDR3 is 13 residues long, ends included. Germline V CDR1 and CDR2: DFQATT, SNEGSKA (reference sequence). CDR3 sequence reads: CSARKDRVTEQDG.

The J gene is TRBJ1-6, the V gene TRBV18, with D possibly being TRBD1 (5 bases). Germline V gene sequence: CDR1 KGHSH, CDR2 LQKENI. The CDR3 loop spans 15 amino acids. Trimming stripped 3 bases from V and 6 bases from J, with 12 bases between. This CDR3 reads CASSPPGNRNSPLHF. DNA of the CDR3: TGTGCCAGCTCACCCCCAGGGAACCGTAATTCACCCCTCCACTTT.

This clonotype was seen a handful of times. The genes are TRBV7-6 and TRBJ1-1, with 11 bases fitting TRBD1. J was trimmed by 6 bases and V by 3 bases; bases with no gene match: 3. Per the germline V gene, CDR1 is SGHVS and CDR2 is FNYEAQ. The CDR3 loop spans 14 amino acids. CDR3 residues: CASSFRGQGAEAFF. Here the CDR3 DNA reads TGTGCCAGCAGCTTTAGGGGACAGGGGGCTGAAGCTTTCTTT. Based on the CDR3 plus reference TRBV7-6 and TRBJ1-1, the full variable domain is GAGVSQSPRYKVTKRGQDVALRCDPISGHVSLYWYRQALGQGPEFLTYFNYEAQQDKSGLPNDRFSAERPEGSISTLTIQRTEQRDSAMYRCASSFRGQGAEAFFGQGTRLTVV.

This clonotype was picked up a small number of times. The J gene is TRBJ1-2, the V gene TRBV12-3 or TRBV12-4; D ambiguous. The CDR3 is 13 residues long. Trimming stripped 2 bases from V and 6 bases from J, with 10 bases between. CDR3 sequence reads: CASSLPPGNGYTF. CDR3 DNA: TGTGCCAGCAGTTTACCCCCAGGAAATGGCTACACCTTC.

The CDR3 loop reads CASSFLVGRNTEAFF. The CDR3 DNA is TGTGCCAGCAGTTTCCTTGTGGGCAGGAACACTGAAGCTTTCTTT. This chain uses TRBV6-8 with TRBJ1-1; D is uncertain. The CDR3 runs to 15 residues. Germline CDR1 MNHGY, CDR2 SAAAGT. The ends were cut back, 4 bases at V and 1 base at J, with 13 bases in the middle.

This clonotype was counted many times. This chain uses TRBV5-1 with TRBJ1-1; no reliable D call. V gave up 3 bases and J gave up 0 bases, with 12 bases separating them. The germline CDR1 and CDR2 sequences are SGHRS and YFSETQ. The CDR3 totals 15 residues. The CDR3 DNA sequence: TGCGCCAGCAGCTACGGAGGGTTCCTGAACACTGAAGCTTTCTTT. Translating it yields CASSYGGFLNTEAFF. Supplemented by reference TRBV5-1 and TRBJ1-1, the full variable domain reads KAGVTQTPRYLIKTRGQQVTLSCSPISGHRSVSWYQQTPGQGLQFLFEYFSETQRNKGNFPGRFSGRQFSNSRSEMNVSTLELGDSALYLCASSYGGFLNTEAFFGQGTRLTVV.